This T cell receptor (beta chain) was captured in a study of early T cells in non-severe SARS-CoV-2 infection. This clonotype was found a few times. Germline is not matched at one junction end, which may reflect a read error. The CDR3 runs to 13 residues. Germline V lookup: CDR1 MDHEN, CDR2 SYDVKM. One entry per CDR3 protein results from TCRdb running MiXCR on the 5' RACE reads. The profile shows about 77,000 distinct CDR3 sequences, more than 9% of them singletons. The chain is built from TRBV28 and TRBJ1-6; D not certain. Material for sequencing was whole blood. This clonotype was obtained from an adult who was a healthcare worker with PCR-confirmed SARS-CoV-2 infection or an uninfected control (not recorded which). In DNA, the CDR3 is TGTGCCAGCAGCCGTCCCCAGGATTCACCCCTCCATTTT. This codes for CASSRPQDSPLHF.